This T cell receptor beta chain was captured by sequencing in a study of regulatory T cells in long-lasting Graves disease. Study at large: Over 5 years of antithyroid drugs plus positive TSH receptor antibodies defined persistent Graves' disease.

This clonotype was counted only a few times. Its target is unknown. Findings and limits, study-wide: The study found TRBV28, TRBJ1-2 and TRBJ2-5 favored in persistent disease.

Building the TCR beta libraries relied on iRepertoire HTBI primers, and CDR3 regions underwent Arm-PCR. TCRdb reprocessed the multiplex PCR reads via MiXCR and lists one record per CDR3 protein. This sample has a few hundred thousand distinct CDR3 sequences, with less than 30% found just once. The V gene lost 4 bases and the J gene lost 3 bases, with 22 bases spanning the gap. There are 17 residues in the CDR3. Germline-derived CDR1 and CDR2 are SEHNR and FQNEAQ (reference sequence). As for time point: persistent/refractory GD, antithyroid drugs over 5 years with positive TRAb. Following extraction of RNA from PBMCs, that RNA was used to make the TCR library. In this cohort, patients came from an endocrinology department located in Xi'an, China.

The sequence came from a woman between 35 and 50 years old with Graves disease. Material: peripheral blood mononuclear cells (PBMCs), obtained when the disease was refractory, from a patient treated with antithyroid drugs. This sequence joins TRBV7-9 and TRBJ2-7; maybe TRBD1 (6 bases). DNA for the CDR3: TGTGCCAGCAGCTCCAACTCTTTAACCGGGACACTCTACGAGCAGTACTTC. It translates to CASSSNSLTGTLYEQYF.